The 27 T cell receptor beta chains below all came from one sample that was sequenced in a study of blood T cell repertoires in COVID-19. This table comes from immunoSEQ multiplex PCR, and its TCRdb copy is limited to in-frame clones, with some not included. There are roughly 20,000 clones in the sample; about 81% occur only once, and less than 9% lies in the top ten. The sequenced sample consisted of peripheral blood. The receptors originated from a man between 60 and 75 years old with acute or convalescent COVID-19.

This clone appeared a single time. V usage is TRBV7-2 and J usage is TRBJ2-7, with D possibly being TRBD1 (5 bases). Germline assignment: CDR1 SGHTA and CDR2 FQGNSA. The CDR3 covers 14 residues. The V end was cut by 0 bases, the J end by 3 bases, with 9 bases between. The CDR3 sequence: CASSLAGANYEQYF. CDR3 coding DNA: TGTGCCAGCAGCTTAGCAGGGGCAAACTACGAGCAGTACTTC.

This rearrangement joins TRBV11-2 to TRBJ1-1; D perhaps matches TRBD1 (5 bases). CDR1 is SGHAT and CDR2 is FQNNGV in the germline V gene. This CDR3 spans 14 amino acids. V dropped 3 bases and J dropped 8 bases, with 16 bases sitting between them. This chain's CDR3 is CASSLGQGGQEAFF. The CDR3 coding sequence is TGTGCCAGCAGCTTGGGCCAGGGTGGGCAAGAAGCTTTCTTT.

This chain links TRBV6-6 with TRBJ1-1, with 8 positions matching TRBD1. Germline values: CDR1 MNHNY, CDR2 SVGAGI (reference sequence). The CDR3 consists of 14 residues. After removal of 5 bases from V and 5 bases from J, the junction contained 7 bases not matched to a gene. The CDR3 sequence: CASSKQGQATEAFF. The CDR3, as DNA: TGTGCCAGCAGTAAACAGGGACAGGCTACTGAAGCTTTCTTT.

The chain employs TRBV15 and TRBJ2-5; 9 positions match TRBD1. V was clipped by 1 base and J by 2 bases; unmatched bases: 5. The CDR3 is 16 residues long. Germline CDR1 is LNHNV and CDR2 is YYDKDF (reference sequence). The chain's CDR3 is CATSRVRGQGQETQYF. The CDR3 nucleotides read TGTGCCACCAGCAGAGTAAGGGGACAGGGACAAGAGACCCAGTACTTC.

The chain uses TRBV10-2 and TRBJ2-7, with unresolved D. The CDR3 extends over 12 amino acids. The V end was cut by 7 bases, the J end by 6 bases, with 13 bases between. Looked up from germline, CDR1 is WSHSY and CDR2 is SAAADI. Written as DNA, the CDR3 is TGCGCCAGCAAGGCAAGACCAGGCGAGCAGTACTTC. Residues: CASKARPGEQYF.

CDR3 bases: TGCGCCAGCAGTCAATCGATATGCAGGGGGCAAGGTGAAAAACTGTTTTTT. Amino acids: CASSQSICRGQGEKLFF. The chain links TRBV23-1 to TRBJ1-4, with 8 bases fitting TRBD1. TRBV23-1 is assigned to the ORF class and has an uncertain function. Losses at the gene ends were 0 bases for V and 7 bases for J; bases not matched to a gene: 10. CDR3 size: 17 residues.

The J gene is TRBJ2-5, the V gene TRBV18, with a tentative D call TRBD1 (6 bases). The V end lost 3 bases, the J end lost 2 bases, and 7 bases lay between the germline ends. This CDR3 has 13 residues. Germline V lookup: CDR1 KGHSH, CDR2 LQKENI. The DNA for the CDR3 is TGTGCCAGCTCACCCAGGGGACAAGAGACCCAGTACTTC. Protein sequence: CASSPRGQETQYF.

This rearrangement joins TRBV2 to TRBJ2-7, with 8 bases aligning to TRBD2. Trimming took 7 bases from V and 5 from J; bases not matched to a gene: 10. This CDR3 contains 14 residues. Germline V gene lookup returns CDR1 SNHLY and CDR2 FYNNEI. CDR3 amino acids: CASTQAGVGDEQYF. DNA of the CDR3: TGTGCCAGCACCCAAGCGGGGGTTGGCGACGAGCAGTACTTC.

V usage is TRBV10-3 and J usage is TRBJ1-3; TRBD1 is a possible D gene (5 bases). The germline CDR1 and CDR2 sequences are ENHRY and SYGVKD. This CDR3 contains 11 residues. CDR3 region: CGKGGTNTIYF. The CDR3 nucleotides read TGTGGGAAGGGCGGGACCAACACCATATATTTT.

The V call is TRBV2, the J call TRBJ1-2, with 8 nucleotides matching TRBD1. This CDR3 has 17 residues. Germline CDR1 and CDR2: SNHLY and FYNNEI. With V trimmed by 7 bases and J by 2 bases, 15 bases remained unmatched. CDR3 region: CASTLLTGTGKNYGYTF. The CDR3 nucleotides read TGTGCCAGCACCCTACTAACCGGGACAGGCAAAAACTATGGCTACACCTTC.

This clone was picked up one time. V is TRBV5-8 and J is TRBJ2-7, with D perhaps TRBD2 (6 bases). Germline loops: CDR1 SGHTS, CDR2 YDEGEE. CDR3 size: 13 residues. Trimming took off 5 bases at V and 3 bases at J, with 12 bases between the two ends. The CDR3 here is CASSWGENYEQYF. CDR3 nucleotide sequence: TGTGCCAGCAGTTGGGGGGAGAACTACGAGCAGTACTTC. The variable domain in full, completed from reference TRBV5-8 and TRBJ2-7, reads EAGVTQSPTHLIKTRGQQATLRCSPISGHTSVYWYQQALGLGLQFLLWYDEGEERNRGNFPPRFSGRQFPNYSSELNVNALELEDSALYLCASSWGENYEQYFGPGTRLTVT.

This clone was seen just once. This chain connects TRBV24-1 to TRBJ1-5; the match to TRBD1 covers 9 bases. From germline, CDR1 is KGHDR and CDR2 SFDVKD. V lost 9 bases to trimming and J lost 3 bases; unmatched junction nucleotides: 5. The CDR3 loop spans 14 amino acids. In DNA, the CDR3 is TGTGCCACCGAGGGGACAGGGAACAATCAGCCCCAGCATTTT. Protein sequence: CATEGTGNNQPQHF.

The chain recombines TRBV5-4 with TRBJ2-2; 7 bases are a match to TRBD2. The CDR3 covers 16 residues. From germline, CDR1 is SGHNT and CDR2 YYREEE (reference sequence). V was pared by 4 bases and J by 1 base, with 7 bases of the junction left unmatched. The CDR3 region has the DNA TGTGCCAGCAGCCCATTTGGCGGGGGGAACACCGGGGAGCTGTTTTTT. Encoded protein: CASSPFGGGNTGELFF. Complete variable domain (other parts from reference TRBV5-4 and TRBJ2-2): ETGVTQSPTHLIKTRGQQVTLRCSSQSGHNTVSWYQQALGQGPQFIFQYYREEENGRGNFPPRFSGLQFPNYSSELNVNALELDDSALYLCASSPFGGGNTGELFFGEGSRLTVL.

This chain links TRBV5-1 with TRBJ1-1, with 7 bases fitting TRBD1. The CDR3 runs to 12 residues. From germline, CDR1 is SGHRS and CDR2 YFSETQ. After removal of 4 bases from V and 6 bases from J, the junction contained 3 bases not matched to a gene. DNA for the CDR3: TGCGCCAGCAGCCCAGGGGGACCTGAAGCTTTCTTT. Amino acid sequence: CASSPGGPEAFF.

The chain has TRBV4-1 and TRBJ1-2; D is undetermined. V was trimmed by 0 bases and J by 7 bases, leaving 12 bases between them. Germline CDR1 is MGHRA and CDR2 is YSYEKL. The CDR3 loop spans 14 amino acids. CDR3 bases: TGCGCCAGCAGCCAAGATCCGGGATTCACTGGCTACACCTTC. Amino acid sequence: CASSQDPGFTGYTF.

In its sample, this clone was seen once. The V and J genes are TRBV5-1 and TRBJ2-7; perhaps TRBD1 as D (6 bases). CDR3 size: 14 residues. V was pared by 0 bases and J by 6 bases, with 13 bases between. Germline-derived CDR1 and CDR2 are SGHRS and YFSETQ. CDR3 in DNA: TGCGCCAGCAGCTTGGAACAGGGCGTCTCCGAGCAGTACTTC. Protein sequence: CASSLEQGVSEQYF.

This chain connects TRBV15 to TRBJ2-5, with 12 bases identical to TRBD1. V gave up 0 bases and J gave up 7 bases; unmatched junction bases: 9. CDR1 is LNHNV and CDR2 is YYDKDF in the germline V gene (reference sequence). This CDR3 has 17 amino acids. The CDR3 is CATSRDSGQGAIGTQYF. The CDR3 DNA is TGTGCCACCAGCAGAGATTCGGGACAGGGGGCAATTGGGACCCAGTACTTC.

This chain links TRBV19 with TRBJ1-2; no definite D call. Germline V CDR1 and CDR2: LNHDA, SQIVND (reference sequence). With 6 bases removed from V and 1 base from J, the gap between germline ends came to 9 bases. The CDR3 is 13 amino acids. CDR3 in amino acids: CASSRGYNYGYTF. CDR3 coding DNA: TGTGCCAGTAGCCGGGGTTATAACTATGGCTACACCTTC.

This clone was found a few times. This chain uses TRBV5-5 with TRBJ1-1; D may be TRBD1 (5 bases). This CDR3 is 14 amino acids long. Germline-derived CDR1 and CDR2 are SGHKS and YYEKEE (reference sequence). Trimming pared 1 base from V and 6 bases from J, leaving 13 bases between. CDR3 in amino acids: CASSLWRGSAEAFF. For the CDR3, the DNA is TGTGCCAGCAGCTTGTGGCGGGGCAGTGCTGAAGCTTTCTTT.

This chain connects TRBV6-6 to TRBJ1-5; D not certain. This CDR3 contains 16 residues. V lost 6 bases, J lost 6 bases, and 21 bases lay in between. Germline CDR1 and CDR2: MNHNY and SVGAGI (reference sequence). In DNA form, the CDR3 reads TGTGCCAGCAGCCACGGACGGTTTAGCGTGGGTCAGCCCCAGCATTTT. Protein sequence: CASSHGRFSVGQPQHF.

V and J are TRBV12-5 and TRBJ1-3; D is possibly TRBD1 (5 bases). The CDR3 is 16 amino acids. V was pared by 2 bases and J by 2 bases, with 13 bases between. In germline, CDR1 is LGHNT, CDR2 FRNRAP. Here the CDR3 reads CASGLLPGWAGNTIYF. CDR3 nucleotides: TGTGCTAGTGGTTTGCTCCCAGGGTGGGCTGGAAACACCATATATTTT. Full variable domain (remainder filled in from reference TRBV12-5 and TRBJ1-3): DARVTQTPRHKVTEMGQEVTMRCQPILGHNTVFWYRQTMMQGLELLAYFRNRAPLDDSGMPKDRFSAEMPDATLATLKIQPSEPRDSAVYFCASGLLPGWAGNTIYFGEGSWLTVV.

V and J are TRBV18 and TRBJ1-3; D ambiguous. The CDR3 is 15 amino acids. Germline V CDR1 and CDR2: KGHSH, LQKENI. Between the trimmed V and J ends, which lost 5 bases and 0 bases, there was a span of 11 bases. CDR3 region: CASSSGLSSGNTIYF. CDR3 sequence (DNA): TGTGCCAGCTCATCGGGGTTGAGCTCTGGAAACACCATATATTTT.

The CDR3 coding sequence is TGCGCCAGCAGCTTGACAGGTTCTTACTCTGGAAACACCATATATTTT. This sequence encodes CASSLTGSYSGNTIYF. This chain uses TRBV5-1 with TRBJ1-3; D is possibly TRBD1 (5 bases). Trimming took off 1 base at V and 0 bases at J, with 11 bases between the two ends. This CDR3 is built from 16 residues. The germline V gene encodes CDR1 SGHRS and CDR2 YFSETQ.

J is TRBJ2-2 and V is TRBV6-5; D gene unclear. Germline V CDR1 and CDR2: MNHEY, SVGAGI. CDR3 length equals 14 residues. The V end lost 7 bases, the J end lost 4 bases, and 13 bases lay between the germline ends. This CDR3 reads CASNALWATGELFF. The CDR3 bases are TGTGCCAGCAATGCCCTCTGGGCCACCGGGGAGCTGTTTTTT.

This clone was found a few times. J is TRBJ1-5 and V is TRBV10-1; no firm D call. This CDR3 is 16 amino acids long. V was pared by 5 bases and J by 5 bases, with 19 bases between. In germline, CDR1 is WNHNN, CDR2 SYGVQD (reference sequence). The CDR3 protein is CASSKPLGRMDQPQHF. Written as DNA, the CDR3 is TGCGCCAGCAGTAAACCTCTGGGCAGAATGGATCAGCCCCAGCATTTT.

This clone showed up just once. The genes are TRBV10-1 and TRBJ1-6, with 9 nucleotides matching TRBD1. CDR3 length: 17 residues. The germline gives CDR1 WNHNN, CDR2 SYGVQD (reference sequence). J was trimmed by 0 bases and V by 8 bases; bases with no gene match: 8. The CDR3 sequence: CASQGQGKYSYNSPLHF. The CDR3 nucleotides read TGCGCCAGCCAAGGACAGGGGAAATACTCCTATAATTCACCCCTCCACTTT.

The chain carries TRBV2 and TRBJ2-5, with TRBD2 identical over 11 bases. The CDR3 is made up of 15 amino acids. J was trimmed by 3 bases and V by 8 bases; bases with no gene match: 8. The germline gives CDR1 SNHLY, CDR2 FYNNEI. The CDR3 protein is CASVPQTSGEETQYF. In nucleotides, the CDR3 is TGTGCCAGCGTCCCCCAGACTAGCGGGGAAGAGACCCAGTACTTC.